The rows below give T cell receptor beta chains drawn from one sample of a study of response to subunit inactivated influenza vaccine. Each CDR3 protein gets one entry after TCRdb re-called the RT-PCR reads with MiXCR. The table has under 750,000 distinct CDR3 sequences, 12% seen once; the top ten hold roughly 10%. Sequenced material: PBMCs from blood, taken on the day of vaccination. These receptors originate from a man in his fifties who received an inactivated influenza vaccine. Each CDR3 is given with its conserved first and last residue. D genes are given only for firm matches. Size is stated for part of the rows, as once, few or many counts, or as a class when the clone is expanded.

d_gene,abundance,v_gene,j_gene,CDR3nt,CDR3aa
TRBD2,.,TRBV9,TRBJ2-1,TGTGCCAGCAGCGAATCGGGACTAGCGGGAGTCGGCAATGAGCAGTTCTTC,CASSESGLAGVGNEQFF
TRBD1,few,TRBV12-3/TRBV12-4,TRBJ1-1,TGTGCCACCCGACAGGGTGTAACTGAAGCTTTCTTT,CATRQGVTEAFF
TRBD2,.,TRBV12-3/TRBV12-4,TRBJ2-3,TGTGCCAGCAAAACCGGGACTAGCGGGAGTGGGACGCAGTATTTT,CASKTGTSGSGTQYF
TRBD2,many,TRBV5-1,TRBJ2-1,TGCGCCAGCAGCCCCACAAGCGGGAGGCCTTACAATGAGCAGTTCTTC,CASSPTSGRPYNEQFF
.,few,TRBV6-5,TRBJ2-7,TGTGCCAGCAGTACTCGAGGGGCGCGAACCTCCTACGAGCAGTACTTC,CASSTRGARTSYEQYF
.,few,TRBV6-1,TRBJ1-6,TGTGCCAGCAGTGACAGGGGATATAATTCACCCCTCCACTTT,CASSDRGYNSPLHF
.,few,TRBV12-3/TRBV12-4,TRBJ2-7,TGTGCCAGCAGTTCGAGAGGGGACGGCCCCTACGAGCAGTACTTC,CASSSRGDGPYEQYF
.,few,TRBV12-3/TRBV12-4,TRBJ1-2,TGTGCCAGCACCCAGGGTAATGGCTACACCTTC,CASTQGNGYTF
.,.,TRBV11-2,TRBJ2-4,TGTGCCAGCAGCTTGTCGGGCGAAAACATTCAGTACTTC,CASSLSGENIQYF
TRBD2,.,TRBV5-1,TRBJ2-7,TGCGCCAGCAGCCCCTCCGGGACTAGCGGGAGCTACGAGCAGTACTTC,CASSPSGTSGSYEQYF
TRBD2,few,TRBV28,TRBJ2-1,TGTGCCAGCAGTTTTCGATCACGACTAGCGGGACACAATGAGCAGTTCTTC,CASSFRSRLAGHNEQFF
TRBD2,few,TRBV15,TRBJ2-5,TGTGCCACCAGCAGAGATTTGGCGGGGGAAGAGACCCAGTACTTC,CATSRDLAGEETQYF
TRBD1,many,TRBV7-9,TRBJ2-7,TGTGCCAGCAGCCCCCGGGACAGATCCTACGAGCAGTACTTC,CASSPRDRSYEQYF
.,few,TRBV5-1,TRBJ2-4,TGCGCCAGCTCCCCTTACATTGGAAACATTCAGTACTTC,CASSPYIGNIQYF
.,few,TRBV27,TRBJ2-4,TGTGCCAGCAGTTTATACGGGAGAGCCAAAAACATTCAGTACTTC,CASSLYGRAKNIQYF
.,.,TRBV4-3,TRBJ2-5,TGCGCCAGCAGCCAAGACGCACAGGGAAGGGTTGGGACCCAGTACTTC,CASSQDAQGRVGTQYF
TRBD2,many,TRBV27,TRBJ2-5,TGTGCCAGCAGTTTCGGGACTAGCGGGAGTGAGACCCAGTACTTC,CASSFGTSGSETQYF
.,.,TRBV7-2,TRBJ2-7,TGTGCCAGCAGCTTACAACTAACAGGGTTTGGGTACGAGCAGTACTTC,CASSLQLTGFGYEQYF
.,few,TRBV3-1,TRBJ2-5,TGTGCCAGCAGCCAAGTTAGTTTTGTACGGCGGCGAGGTCAAGAGACCCAGTACTTC,CASSQVSFVRRRGQETQYF
TRBD2,.,TRBV7-8,TRBJ2-1,TGTGCCAGCAGCTTAGATGCGGGACTAGCGGGGGGGCCCCGAAATGAGCAGTTCTTC,CASSLDAGLAGGPRNEQFF
.,many,TRBV29-1,TRBJ2-1,TGCAGCGTAGTAGTAGCCTACAATGAGCAGTTCTTC,CSVVVAYNEQFF
.,few,TRBV5-1,TRBJ1-5,TGCGCCAGCTGCCGGGACCCCAATCAGCCCCAGCATTTT,CASCRDPNQPQHF
TRBD2,.,TRBV15,TRBJ2-3,TGTGCCACCAGCAGCGGGAGCGGGAGTCTCGATACGCAGTATTTT,CATSSGSGSLDTQYF
.,.,TRBV20-1,TRBJ2-7,TGCAGTGCTAAACAGTCCATTCCCGAGCAGTACTTC,CSAKQSIPEQYF
.,.,TRBV7-9,TRBJ1-4,TGTGCCAGCAGCTTACAGGGGTTTCATGAAAAACTGTTTTTT,CASSLQGFHEKLFF
.,.,TRBV5-1,TRBJ2-1,TGCGCCAGCAGCCAGGTCCCAGCCTCCTACAATGAGCAGTTCTTC,CASSQVPASYNEQFF
.,many,TRBV5-1,TRBJ1-1,TGCGCCAGCAGCTTGGCCCACGGGGACTTGGAAGCTTTCTTT,CASSLAHGDLEAFF
.,many,TRBV28,TRBJ1-6,TGTGCCAGCAGTTTTGGTGGGGGAGCGAATTCACCCCTCCACTTT,CASSFGGGANSPLHF
.,.,TRBV12-3/TRBV12-4,TRBJ1-1,TGTGCCAGCAGCCTGATCGGCAGGGAGGCTTTCTTT,CASSLIGREAFF
.,.,TRBV6-2/TRBV6-3,TRBJ2-3,TGTGCCAGCAGCACAATCAGGGAAGGCACAGATACGCAGTATTTT,CASSTIREGTDTQYF
.,few,TRBV14,TRBJ1-1,TGTGCCAGCAGCCAAGAAATGGTTATGACTGAAGCTTTCTTT,CASSQEMVMTEAFF
TRBD2,few,TRBV7-9,TRBJ2-1,TGTGCCAGCAGCCCCACACTAGCGGGGGCAAACAATGAGCAGTTCTTC,CASSPTLAGANNEQFF
.,.,TRBV18,TRBJ1-3,TGTGCCAGCTCACCAAGTACAGGGCCTGGAAACACCATATATTTT,CASSPSTGPGNTIYF
.,.,TRBV10-3,TRBJ2-7,TGTGCCATCAGTGAAGGGTCCGGACGGGAGCAGTACTTC,CAISEGSGREQYF
.,.,TRBV3-1,TRBJ2-7,TGTGCCAGCAGCCAAGATAGACTAGACACCTACGAGCAGTACTTC,CASSQDRLDTYEQYF
.,.,TRBV25-1,TRBJ2-1,TGTGCCAGCAGGGCCTATGCGGAGCAGTTCTTC,CASRAYAEQFF
.,few,TRBV20-1,TRBJ2-1,TGCAGTGCTAGACGGGGGCCCTCCTACAATGAGCAGTTCTTC,CSARRGPSYNEQFF
TRBD1,.,TRBV5-4,TRBJ2-1,TGTGCCAGCAGCGAACAGGGGGCGATGTACAATGAGCAGTTCTTC,CASSEQGAMYNEQFF
.,many,TRBV12-3/TRBV12-4,TRBJ1-1,TGTGCCAGCAGTTTAGATGGAAGACAGTCGAACACTGAAGCTTTCTTT,CASSLDGRQSNTEAFF
.,few,TRBV6-5,TRBJ2-1,TGTGCCAGCAGTTACTCTTATACCGACGCCCTCTATGAGCAGTTCTTC,CASSYSYTDALYEQFF
TRBD2,few,TRBV12-3/TRBV12-4,TRBJ2-3,TGTGCCAGCAGTTTACGAGCGGGGACCCGAGCGCAGTATTTT,CASSLRAGTRAQYF
.,.,TRBV11-2,TRBJ2-7,TGTGCCAGCAGCTTAACCCAGGGGGGGTCCTACGAGCAGTACTTC,CASSLTQGGSYEQYF
TRBD2,few,TRBV3-1,TRBJ2-5,TGTGCCTCGGGACTAGCGGGAAGGAGCGGCGAGACCCAGTACTTC,CASGLAGRSGETQYF
.,few,TRBV15,TRBJ2-1,TGTGCCACCAGCAGAATATGGGGGAGCGGTCGGGAGCAGTTCTTC,CATSRIWGSGREQFF
.,.,TRBV6-5,TRBJ1-1,TGTGCCAGCAGTTATCGTCAGTCAACAGGGATAGAAGCTTTCTTT,CASSYRQSTGIEAFF
.,few,TRBV29-1,TRBJ1-1,TGCAGCGTTGACACGGCAATGAACACTGAAGCTTTCTTT,CSVDTAMNTEAFF